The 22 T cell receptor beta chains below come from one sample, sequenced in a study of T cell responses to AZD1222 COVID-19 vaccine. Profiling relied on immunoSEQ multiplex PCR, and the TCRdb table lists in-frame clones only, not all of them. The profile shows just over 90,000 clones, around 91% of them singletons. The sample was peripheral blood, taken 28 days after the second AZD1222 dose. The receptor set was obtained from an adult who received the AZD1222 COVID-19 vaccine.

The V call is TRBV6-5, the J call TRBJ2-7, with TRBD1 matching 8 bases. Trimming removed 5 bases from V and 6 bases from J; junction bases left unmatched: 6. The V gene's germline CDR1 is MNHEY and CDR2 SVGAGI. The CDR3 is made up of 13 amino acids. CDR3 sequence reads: CASSQTGVGEQYF. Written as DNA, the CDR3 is TGTGCCAGCAGTCAGACAGGGGTCGGCGAGCAGTACTTC.

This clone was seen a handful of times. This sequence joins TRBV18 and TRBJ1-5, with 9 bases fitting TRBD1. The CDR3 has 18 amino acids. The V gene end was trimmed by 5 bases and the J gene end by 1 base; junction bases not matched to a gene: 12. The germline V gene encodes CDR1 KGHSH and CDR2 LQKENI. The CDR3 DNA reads TGTGCCAGCTCAGAAAATACCGGGACAGGGAACAGCAATCAGCCCCAGCATTTT. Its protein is CASSENTGTGNSNQPQHF.

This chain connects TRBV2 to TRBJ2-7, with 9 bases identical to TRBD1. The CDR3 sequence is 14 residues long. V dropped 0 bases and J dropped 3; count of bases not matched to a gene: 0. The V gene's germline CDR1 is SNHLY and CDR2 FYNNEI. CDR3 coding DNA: TGTGCCAGCAGTGAAGCGGGACAGGGCTACGAGCAGTACTTC. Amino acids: CASSEAGQGYEQYF.

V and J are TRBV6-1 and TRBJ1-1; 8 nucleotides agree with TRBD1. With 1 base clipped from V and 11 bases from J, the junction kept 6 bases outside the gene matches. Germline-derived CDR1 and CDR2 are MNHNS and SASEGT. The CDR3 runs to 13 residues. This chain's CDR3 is CASSEDTGGVAFF. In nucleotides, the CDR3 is TGTGCCAGCAGTGAAGATACAGGGGGGGTGGCTTTCTTT.

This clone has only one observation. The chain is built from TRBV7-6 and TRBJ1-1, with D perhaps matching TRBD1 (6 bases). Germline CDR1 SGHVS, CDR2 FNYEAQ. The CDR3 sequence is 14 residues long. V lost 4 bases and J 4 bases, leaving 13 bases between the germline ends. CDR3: CASSSTRGGTEAFF. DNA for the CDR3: TGTGCCAGCAGCTCTACCAGGGGAGGCACTGAAGCTTTCTTT.

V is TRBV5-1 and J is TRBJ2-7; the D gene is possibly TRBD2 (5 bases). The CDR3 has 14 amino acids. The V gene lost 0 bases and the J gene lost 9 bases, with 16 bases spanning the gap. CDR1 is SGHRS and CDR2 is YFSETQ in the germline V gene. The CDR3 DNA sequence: TGCGCCAGCAGCTTGGACACTTCAGGCGGAGGGCAGTACTTC. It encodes CASSLDTSGGGQYF.

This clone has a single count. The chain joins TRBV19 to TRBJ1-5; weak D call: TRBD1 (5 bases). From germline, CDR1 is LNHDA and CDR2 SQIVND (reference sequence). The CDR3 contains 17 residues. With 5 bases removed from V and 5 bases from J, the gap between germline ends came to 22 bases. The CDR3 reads CASSVPGRSPSYQPQHF. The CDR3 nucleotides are TGTGCCAGTAGTGTCCCAGGGAGATCCCCCTCGTATCAGCCCCAGCATTTT.

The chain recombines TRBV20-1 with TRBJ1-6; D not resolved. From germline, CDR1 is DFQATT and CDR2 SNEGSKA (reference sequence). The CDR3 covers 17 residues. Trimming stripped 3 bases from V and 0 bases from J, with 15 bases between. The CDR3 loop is CSASALGSLSYNSPLHF. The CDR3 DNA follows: TGCAGTGCTAGTGCCCTGGGGAGCCTCTCCTATAATTCACCCCTCCACTTT.

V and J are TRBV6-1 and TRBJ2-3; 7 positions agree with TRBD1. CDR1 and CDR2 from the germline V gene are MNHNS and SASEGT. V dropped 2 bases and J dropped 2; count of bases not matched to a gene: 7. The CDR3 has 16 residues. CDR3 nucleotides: TGTGCCAGCAGTGAACCAGACAGGGTCAACACAGATACGCAGTATTTT. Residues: CASSEPDRVNTDTQYF.

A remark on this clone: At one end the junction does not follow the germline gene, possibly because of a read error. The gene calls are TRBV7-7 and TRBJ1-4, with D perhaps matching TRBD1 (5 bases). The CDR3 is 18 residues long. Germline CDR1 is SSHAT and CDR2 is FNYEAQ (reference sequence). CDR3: CASSPSGTQTPTNEKLFF. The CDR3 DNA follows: TGTGCTAGCAGCCCTTCAGGGACCCAGACCCCAACTAATGAAAAACTGTTTTTT.

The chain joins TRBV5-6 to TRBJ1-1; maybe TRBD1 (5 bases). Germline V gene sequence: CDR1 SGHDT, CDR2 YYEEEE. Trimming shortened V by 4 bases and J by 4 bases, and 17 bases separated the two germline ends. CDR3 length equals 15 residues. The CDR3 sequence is CASSLFGDLLTEAFF. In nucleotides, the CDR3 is TGTGCCAGCAGCCTATTTGGGGACCTCCTCACTGAAGCTTTCTTT. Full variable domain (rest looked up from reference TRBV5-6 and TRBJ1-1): DAGVTQSPTHLIKTRGQQVTLRCSPKSGHDTVSWYQQALGQGPQFIFQYYEEEERQRGNFPDRFSGHQFPNYSSELNVNALLLGDSALYLCASSLFGDLLTEAFFGQGTRLTVV.

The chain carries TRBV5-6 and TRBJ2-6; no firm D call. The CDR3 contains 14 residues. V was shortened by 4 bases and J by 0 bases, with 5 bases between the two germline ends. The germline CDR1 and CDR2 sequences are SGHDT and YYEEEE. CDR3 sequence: CASSLISGANVLTF. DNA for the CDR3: TGTGCCAGCAGCCTGATCTCTGGGGCCAACGTCCTGACTTTC.

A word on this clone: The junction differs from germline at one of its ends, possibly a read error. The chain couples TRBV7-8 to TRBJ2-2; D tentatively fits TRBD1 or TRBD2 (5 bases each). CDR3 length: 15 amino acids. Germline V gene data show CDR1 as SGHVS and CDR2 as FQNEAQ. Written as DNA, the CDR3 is TGTGCCAGCAGCTTAGTATTTGTTGGGACCGAGGAGCTGTTTTTT. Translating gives CASSLVFVGTEELFF.

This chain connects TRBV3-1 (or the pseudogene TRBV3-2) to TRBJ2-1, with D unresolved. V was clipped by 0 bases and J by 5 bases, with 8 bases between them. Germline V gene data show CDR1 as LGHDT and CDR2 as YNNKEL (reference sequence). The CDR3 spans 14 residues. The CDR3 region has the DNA TGTGCCAGCAGCCAAGAAGGCTGGAACAATGAGCAGTTCTTC. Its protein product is CASSQEGWNNEQFF.

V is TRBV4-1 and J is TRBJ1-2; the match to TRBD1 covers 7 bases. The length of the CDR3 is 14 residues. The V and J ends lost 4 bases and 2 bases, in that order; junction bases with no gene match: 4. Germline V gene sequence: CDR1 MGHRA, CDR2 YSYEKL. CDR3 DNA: TGCGCCAGCAGCCCACAACAGGGGAACTATGGCTACACCTTC. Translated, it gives CASSPQQGNYGYTF.

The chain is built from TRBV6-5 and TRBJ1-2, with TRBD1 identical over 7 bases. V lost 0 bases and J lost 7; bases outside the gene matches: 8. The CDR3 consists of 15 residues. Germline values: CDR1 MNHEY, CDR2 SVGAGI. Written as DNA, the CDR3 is TGTGCCAGCAGTTACTCGGTCACAGGGGTGGTTGGCTACACCTTC. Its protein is CASSYSVTGVVGYTF.

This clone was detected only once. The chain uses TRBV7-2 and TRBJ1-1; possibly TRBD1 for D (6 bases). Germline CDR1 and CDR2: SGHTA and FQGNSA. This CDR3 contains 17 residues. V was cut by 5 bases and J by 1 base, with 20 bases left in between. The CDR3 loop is CASSLLGGGLGNTEAFF. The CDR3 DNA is TGTGCCAGCAGCCTCCTAGGAGGGGGACTAGGGAACACTGAAGCTTTCTTT.

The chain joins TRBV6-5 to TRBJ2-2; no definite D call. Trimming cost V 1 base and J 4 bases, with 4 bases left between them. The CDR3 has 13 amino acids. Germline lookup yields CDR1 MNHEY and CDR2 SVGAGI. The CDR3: CASSYYSTGELFF. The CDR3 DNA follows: TGTGCCAGCAGTTACTATTCCACCGGGGAGCTGTTTTTT.

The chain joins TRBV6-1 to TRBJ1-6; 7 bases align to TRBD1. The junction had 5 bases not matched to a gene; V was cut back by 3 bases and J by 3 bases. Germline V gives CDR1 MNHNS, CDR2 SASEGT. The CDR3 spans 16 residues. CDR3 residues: CASSDRGQNYNSPLHF. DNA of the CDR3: TGTGCCAGCAGTGACCGGGGACAGAACTATAATTCACCCCTCCACTTT.

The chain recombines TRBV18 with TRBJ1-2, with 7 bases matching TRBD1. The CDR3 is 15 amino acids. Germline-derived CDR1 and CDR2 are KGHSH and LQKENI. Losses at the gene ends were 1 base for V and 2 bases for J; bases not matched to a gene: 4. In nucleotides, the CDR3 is TGTGCCAGCTCACCACTGGGACAGCAAAACTATGGCTACACCTTC. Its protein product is CASSPLGQQNYGYTF.

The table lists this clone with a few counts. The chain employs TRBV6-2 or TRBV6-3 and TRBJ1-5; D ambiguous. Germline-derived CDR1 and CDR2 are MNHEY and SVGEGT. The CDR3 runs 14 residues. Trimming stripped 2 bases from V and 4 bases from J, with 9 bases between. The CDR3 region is CASSYNPENQPQHF. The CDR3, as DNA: TGTGCCAGCAGTTACAACCCGGAGAATCAGCCCCAGCATTTT.

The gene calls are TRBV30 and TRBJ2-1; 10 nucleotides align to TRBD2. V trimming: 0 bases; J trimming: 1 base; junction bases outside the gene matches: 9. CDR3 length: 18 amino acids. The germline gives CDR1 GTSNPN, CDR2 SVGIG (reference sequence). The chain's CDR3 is CAWSVSSGGLLSYNEQFF. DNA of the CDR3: TGTGCCTGGAGTGTATCTAGCGGGGGTCTATTATCCTACAATGAGCAGTTCTTC.